This TCR beta chain was recorded in a study of blood T cell repertoires in COVID-19 (dated by TCRdb to about 2020). Background for the entire study: Collaborator samples came from the United States, Italy and Spain and covered acute and convalescent phases of COVID-19. The material from the prospective study consisted of cDNA or gDNA derived from T cells, B-cell-depleted T cells, or PBMCs. The samples were drawn from two sources: the first 160 participants of the ongoing ImmuneRACE study, and over 1,000 subjects contributed by 6 global collaborators. A de-identified subject ID, COVID-19 status, age in years and sex were almost always included in the sample metadata. HLA class I and class II types, where available, came from metadata supplied by the sample provider rather than from assay-based typing. The repertoires were released in a freely available public database intended as a resource for research on the immune response to SARS-CoV-2. Deeply sampled blood TCRbeta repertoires from subjects exposed to, actively infected with, or recovered from COVID-19 were included in the dataset.

TCRbeta CDR3 regions were amplified from genomic DNA using the immunoSEQ Assay, a bias-controlled multiplex PCR. The original methods were these. The number of nucleated cells in each sample was estimated from the amplification of reference gene primers within the assay. Sequence reads were collapsed and filtered to measure the absolute abundance of every unique TCRbeta CDR3 rearrangement. For each sample, productive Simpson clonality was calculated by taking the square root of Simpson's diversity index across productive rearrangements. In its TCRdb copy, this immuneACCESS table keeps in-frame sequences only and misses some clones. Where compared with another copy, unresolved V genes explain less than half of these, and the others have no known cause. The DNA was the basis for D and trimming; V, J and clone size are from that table. The sample has fewer than 80,000 clones on record, roughly 90% of them singletons. The ten largest clonotypes hold about 4.9% of the sample.

Each collaborating institution followed its own protocols to collect whole blood in K2EDTA tubes. For TCRbeta analysis, collaborator samples were shipped as frozen whole blood, as isolated PBMCs, or as DNA extracted from either sample type. Regarding this clone: What antigen it recognizes has not been identified. No base quality values were provided; no much bigger clone lies one nucleotide off.

Here is what the overall study found, with its caveats: The amount of clinical and demographic metadata varied by source and participant and was provided uncurated.

The CDR3 sequence holds 15 residues, the cysteine and phenylalanine included. Solely the CDR3 DNA is kept, with 45 bases framed from the first base. CDR1 and CDR2 are drawn from the germline V gene (reference sequence): LGHDT, YNNKEL. Here V drops 6 bases and J drops 2 bases, and the junction holds 10 bases not matched to any gene. Sample: peripheral blood. This sequence uses TRBV3-1 (or the pseudogene TRBV3-2) and TRBJ2-7, and 7 bases in between align with TRBD1. The clonotype originates from a man aged 50-59 years with acute or convalescent COVID-19. The CDR3 sequence is CASSPTGLYTYEQYF. The DNA sequence follows: TGTGCCAGCAGTCCGACAGGGCTATACACCTACGAGCAGTACTTC.